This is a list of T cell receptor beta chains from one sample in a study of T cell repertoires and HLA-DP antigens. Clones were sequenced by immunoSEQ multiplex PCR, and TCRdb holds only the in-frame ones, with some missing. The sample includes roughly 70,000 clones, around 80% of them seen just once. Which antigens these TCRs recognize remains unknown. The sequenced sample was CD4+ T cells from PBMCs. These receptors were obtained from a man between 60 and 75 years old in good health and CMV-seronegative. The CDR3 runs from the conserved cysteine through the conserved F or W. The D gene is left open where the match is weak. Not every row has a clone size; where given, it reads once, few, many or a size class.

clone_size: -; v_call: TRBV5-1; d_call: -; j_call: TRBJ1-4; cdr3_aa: CASSSTIATNEKLFF; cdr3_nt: TGCGCCAGCAGCTCCACGATAGCAACTAATGAAAAACTGTTTTTT
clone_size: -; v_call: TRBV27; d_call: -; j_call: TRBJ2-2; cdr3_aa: CASSPDMGAGELFF; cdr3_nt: TGTGCCAGCAGTCCGGACATGGGGGCCGGGGAGCTGTTTTTT
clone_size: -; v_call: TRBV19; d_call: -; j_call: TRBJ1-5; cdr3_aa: CASSVPTEDQPQHF; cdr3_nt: TGTGCCAGTAGTGTTCCCACGGAGGATCAGCCCCAGCATTTT
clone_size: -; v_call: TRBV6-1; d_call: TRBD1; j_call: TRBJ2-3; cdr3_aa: CASRIPGQGTDTQYF; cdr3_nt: TGTGCCAGCAGGATTCCGGGACAGGGCACAGATACGCAGTATTTT
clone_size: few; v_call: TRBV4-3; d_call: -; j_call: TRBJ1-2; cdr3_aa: CASSPGPRQGHYGYTF; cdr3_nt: TGCGCCAGCAGCCCTGGCCCCCGGCAGGGGCACTATGGCTACACCTTC
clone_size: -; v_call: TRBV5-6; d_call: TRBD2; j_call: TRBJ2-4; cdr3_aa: CASSLVAGGPGSKNIQYF; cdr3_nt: TGTGCCAGCAGCTTGGTTGCGGGAGGTCCCGGCTCCAAAAACATTCAGTACTTC
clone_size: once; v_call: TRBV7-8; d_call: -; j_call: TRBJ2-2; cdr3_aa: CASGPPRGGTGELFF; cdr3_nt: TGTGCCAGCGGACCCCCCAGGGGCGGCACCGGGGAGCTGTTTTTT
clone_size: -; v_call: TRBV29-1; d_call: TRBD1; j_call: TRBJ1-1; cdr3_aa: CSAGQMNTEAFF; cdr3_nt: TGCAGCGCGGGACAGATGAACACTGAAGCTTTCTTT
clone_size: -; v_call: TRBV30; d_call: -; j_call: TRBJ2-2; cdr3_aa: CAWSLPSRNTGELFF; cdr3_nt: TGTGCCTGGAGTTTACCTTCTCGTAACACCGGGGAGCTGTTTTTT
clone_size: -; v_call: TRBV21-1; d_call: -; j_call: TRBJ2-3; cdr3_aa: CASSPTSGQTKSTDTQYF; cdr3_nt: TGTGCCAGCAGCCCGACTAGCGGCCAAACTAAAAGCACAGATACGCAGTATTTT
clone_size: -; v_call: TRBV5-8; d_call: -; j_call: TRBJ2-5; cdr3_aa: CASSHREVGVQETQYF; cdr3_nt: TGTGCCAGCAGCCACCGGGAAGTGGGCGTACAAGAGACCCAGTACTTC
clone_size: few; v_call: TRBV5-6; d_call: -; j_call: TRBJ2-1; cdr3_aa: CASSLPNGVEQFF; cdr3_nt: TGTGCCAGCAGCTTGCCCAACGGGGTTGAGCAGTTCTTC
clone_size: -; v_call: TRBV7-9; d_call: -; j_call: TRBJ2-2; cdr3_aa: CASRKVTKNTGELFF; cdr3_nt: TGTGCCAGCAGGAAGGTGACTAAGAACACCGGGGAGCTGTTTTTT
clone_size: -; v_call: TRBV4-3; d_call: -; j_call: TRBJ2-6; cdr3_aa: CASSPAYPTGANVLTF; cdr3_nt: TGCGCCAGCAGCCCCGCATACCCGACAGGGGCCAACGTCCTGACTTTC
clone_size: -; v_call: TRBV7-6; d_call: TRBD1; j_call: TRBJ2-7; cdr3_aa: CASSLVGTDTYEQYF; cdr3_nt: TGTGCCAGCAGCTTAGTAGGGACAGATACCTACGAGCAGTACTTC
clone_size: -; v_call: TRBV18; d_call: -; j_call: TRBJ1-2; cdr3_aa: CASSPTDGYGYTF; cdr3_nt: TGTGCCAGCTCACCGACAGACGGCTATGGCTACACCTTC
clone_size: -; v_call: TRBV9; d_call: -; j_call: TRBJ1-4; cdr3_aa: CASSVGSATNEKLFF; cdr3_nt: TGTGCCAGCAGCGTAGGGAGTGCAACTAATGAAAAACTGTTTTTT
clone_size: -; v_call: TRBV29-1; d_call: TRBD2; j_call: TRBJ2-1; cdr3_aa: CIPTRGDEQFF; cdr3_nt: TGCATCCCGACGCGGGGGGATGAGCAGTTCTTC